These 8 T cell receptor beta chains share one sample of origin, sequenced in a study of shared clonotypes between healthy human individuals (dated by TCRdb to 2019 to 2021). CD8 naive samples were CD45RO-negative cells positively selected for CCR7, giving a CD45RA+CCR7+ population that excluded TemRA cells. The library was obtained by the immunoSEQ multiplex PCR assay. TCRdb holds this immuneACCESS table with in-frame rearrangements only. Some clones are missing; in checked studies, unresolved V genes explain under half, and the rest has no known cause. The sample table contains fewer than 1 million clones; only one count was recorded for about 96% of them. Of the sample, about 0.22% is held by the ten largest clones. The specimen sequenced was naive CD8+ T cells sorted from blood. The sample's cell subset or site label is to be understood as: CD45RA+CCR7+. These receptors were collected from a man in his thirties or forties in good health.

The chain carries TRBV6-5 and TRBJ2-2; tentatively, D is TRBD2 (6 bases). The CDR3 consists of 14 residues. Germline CDR1 is MNHEY and CDR2 is SVGAGI. V lost 4 bases and J 6 bases, leaving 12 bases between the germline ends. CDR3 in amino acids: CASSFGRDSGELFF. Written as DNA, the CDR3 is TGTGCCAGCAGTTTTGGGCGGGATTCCGGGGAGCTGTTTTTT.

The chain carries TRBV7-3 and TRBJ2-2, with 9 bases that match TRBD2. Germline trimming cut 4 bases from V and 5 bases from J; bases unmatched to any gene: 14. Germline loops: CDR1 SGHTA, CDR2 FQGTGA. This CDR3 region has 18 residues. CDR3: CASSSILAGEGGTGELFF. CDR3 bases: TGTGCCAGCAGCTCCATATTAGCGGGAGAGGGAGGGACCGGGGAGCTGTTTTTT.

V usage is TRBV7-6 and J usage is TRBJ2-7; D gene uncertain. This CDR3 spans 14 amino acids. Germline V gene lookup returns CDR1 SGHVS and CDR2 FNYEAQ. Trimming stripped 8 bases from V and 0 bases from J, with 14 bases between. The CDR3 DNA sequence: TGTGCCAGCCGCCAGACGGCCGTCTCCTACGAGCAGTACTTC. This translates into CASRQTAVSYEQYF.

CDR3 bases: TGCGCCAGCAGCCCCGGGACTAGCGGAGGGTACGAGCAGTACTTC. Translation gives CASSPGTSGGYEQYF. The chain recombines TRBV4-1 with TRBJ2-7, with TRBD2 matching 11 bases. The CDR3 length is 15 residues. V was clipped by 4 bases and J by 4 bases; unmatched bases: 6. Germline V gene lookup returns CDR1 MGHRA and CDR2 YSYEKL.

CDR3 in amino acids: CASRDLGGANYEQYF. Written as DNA, the CDR3 is TGTGCCAGCAGGGATCTCGGGGGGGCTAACTACGAGCAGTACTTC. The V call is TRBV27, the J call TRBJ2-7; TRBD2 agrees at 8 bases. Germline lookup yields CDR1 MNHEY and CDR2 SMNVEV (reference sequence). V shed 6 bases and J 3 bases; nucleotides not matched to a gene: 10. The CDR3 covers 15 residues.

The V call is TRBV15, the J call TRBJ1-1, with a weak D call TRBD1 (5 bases). Germline assignment: CDR1 LNHNV and CDR2 YYDKDF (reference sequence). CDR3 size: 13 residues. The germline V and J ends were trimmed by 2 bases and 3 bases, with 7 bases remaining between them. CDR3 loop: CATSRQGHTEAFF. In nucleotides, the CDR3 is TGTGCCACCAGCAGACAGGGTCACACTGAAGCTTTCTTT.

The chain recombines TRBV4-1 with TRBJ2-2; the D gene is possibly TRBD1 (6 bases). Germline CDR1 is MGHRA and CDR2 is YSYEKL. V was pared by 4 bases and J by 0 bases, with 18 bases between. The length of the CDR3 is 18 residues. The CDR3 protein is CASSPGHLTGSNTGELFF. CDR3 nucleotides: TGCGCCAGCAGCCCAGGACACTTGACAGGTTCGAACACCGGGGAGCTGTTTTTT.

The chain has TRBV29-1 and TRBJ1-1, with unresolved D. Germline lookup yields CDR1 SQVTM and CDR2 ANQGSEA. The CDR3 covers 10 residues. V was clipped by 6 bases and J by 7 bases, with 9 bases between them. The CDR3 DNA reads TGCAGCGTAAATTCATATGAAGCTTTCTTT. It specifies CSVNSYEAFF.